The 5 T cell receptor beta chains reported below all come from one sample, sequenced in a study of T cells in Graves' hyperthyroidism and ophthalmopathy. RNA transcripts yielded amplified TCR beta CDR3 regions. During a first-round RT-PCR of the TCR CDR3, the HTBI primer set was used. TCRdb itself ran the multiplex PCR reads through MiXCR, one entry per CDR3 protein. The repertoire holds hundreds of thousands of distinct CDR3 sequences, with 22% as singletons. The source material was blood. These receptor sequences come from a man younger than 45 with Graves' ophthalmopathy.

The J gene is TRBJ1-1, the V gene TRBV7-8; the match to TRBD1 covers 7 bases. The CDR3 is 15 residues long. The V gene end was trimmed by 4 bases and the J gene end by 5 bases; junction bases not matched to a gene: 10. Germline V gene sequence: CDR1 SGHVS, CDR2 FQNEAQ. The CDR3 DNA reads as TGTGCCAGCAGCTCGCTACTTCAACAGGGGACTGAAGCTTTCTTT. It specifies CASSSLLQQGTEAFF.

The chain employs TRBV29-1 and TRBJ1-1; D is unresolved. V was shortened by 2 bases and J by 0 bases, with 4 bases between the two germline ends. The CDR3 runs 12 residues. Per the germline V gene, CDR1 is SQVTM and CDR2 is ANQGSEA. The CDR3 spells CSVEQLNTEAFF. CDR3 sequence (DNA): TGCAGCGTTGAACAGTTGAACACTGAAGCTTTCTTT. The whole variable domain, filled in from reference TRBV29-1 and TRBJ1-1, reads SAVISQKPSRDICQRGTSLTIQCQVDSQVTMMFWYRQQPGQSLTLIATANQGSEATYESGFVIDKFPISRPNLTFSTLTVSNMSPEDSSIYLCSVEQLNTEAFFGQGTRLTVV.

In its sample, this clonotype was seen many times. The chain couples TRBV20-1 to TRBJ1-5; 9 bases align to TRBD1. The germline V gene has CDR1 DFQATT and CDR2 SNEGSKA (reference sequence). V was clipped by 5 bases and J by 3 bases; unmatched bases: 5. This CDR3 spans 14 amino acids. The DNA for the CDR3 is TGCAGTGCTCCAACAGGGGGCCACAATCAGCCCCAGCATTTT. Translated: CSAPTGGHNQPQHF.

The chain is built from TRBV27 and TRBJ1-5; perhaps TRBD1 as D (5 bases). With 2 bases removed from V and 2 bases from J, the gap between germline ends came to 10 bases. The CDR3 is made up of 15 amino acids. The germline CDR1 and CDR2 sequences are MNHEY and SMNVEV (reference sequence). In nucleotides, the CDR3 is TGTGCCAGCAGTTTAAGGCTGGGGGGCAATCAGCCCCAGCATTTT. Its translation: CASSLRLGGNQPQHF.

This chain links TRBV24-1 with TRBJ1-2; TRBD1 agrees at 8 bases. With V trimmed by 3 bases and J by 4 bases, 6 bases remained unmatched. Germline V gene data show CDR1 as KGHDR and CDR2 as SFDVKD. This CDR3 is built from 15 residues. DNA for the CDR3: TGTGCCACCAGTGATACCAGGGGGCTGGGCTATGGCTACACCTTC. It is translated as CATSDTRGLGYGYTF.